This record looks at one TCR beta chain sequence and its context. The CDR3 contains 12 residues. CDR1 and CDR2 (germline): GTSNPN, SVGIG (reference sequence). J was trimmed by 15 bases and V by 7 bases; bases with no gene match: 12. Profiled with immunoSEQ multiplex PCR; TCRdb holds only in-frame clones, not every one. The table records approximately 160,000 clones, roughly 80% of them present only once. The data derive from a study of blood T cell repertoires in COVID-19. The sample taken for sequencing was peripheral blood. The chain recombines TRBV30 with TRBJ2-1; 10 bases fit TRBD2. This TCR derives from a woman aged 80 or over with acute or convalescent COVID-19. The CDR3 protein is CAFHGSGRIPFF. Written as DNA, the CDR3 is TGTGCCTTCCATGGTAGCGGGAGGATTCCGTTCTTC.